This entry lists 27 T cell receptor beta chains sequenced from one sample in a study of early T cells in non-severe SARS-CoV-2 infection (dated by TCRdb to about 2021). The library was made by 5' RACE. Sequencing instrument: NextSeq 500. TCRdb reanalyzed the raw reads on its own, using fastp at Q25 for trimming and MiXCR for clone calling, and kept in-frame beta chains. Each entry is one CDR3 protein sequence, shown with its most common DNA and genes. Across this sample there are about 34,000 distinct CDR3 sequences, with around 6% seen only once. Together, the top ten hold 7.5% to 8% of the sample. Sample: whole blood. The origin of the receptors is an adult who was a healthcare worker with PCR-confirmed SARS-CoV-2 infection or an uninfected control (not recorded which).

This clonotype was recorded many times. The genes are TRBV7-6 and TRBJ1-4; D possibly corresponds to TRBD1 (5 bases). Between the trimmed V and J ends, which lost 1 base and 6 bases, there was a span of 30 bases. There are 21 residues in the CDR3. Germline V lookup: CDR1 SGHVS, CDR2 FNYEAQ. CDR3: CASSLGTTNLLSGANDEKLFF. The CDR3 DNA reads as TGTGCCAGCAGCTTAGGGACAACGAACTTATTAAGTGGAGCTAATGATGAAAAACTGTTTTTT.

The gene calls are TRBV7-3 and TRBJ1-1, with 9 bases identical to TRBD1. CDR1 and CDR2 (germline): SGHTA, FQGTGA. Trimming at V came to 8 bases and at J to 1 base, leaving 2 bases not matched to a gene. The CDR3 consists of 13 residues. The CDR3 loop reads CASGTGQNTEAFF. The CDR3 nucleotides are TGTGCCAGCGGGACAGGGCAGAACACTGAAGCTTTCTTT.

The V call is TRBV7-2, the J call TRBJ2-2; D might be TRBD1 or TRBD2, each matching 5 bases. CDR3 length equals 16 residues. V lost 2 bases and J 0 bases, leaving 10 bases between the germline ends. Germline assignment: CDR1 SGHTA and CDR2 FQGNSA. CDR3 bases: TGTGCCAGCAGCTTATTGGGGGACCCGAACACCGGGGAGCTGTTTTTT. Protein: CASSLLGDPNTGELFF.

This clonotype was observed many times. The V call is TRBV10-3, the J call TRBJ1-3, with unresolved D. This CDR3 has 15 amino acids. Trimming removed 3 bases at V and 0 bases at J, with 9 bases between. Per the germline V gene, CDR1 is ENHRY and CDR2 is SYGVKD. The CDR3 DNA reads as TGTGCCATCAGTGACGGGCCGAACTCTGGAAACACCATATATTTT. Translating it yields CAISDGPNSGNTIYF.

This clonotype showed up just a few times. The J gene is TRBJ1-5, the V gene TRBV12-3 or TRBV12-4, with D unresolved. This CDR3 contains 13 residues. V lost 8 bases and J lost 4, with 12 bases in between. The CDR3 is CASGEDWNQPQHF. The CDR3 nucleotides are TGTGCCAGCGGAGAAGACTGGAATCAGCCCCAGCATTTT.

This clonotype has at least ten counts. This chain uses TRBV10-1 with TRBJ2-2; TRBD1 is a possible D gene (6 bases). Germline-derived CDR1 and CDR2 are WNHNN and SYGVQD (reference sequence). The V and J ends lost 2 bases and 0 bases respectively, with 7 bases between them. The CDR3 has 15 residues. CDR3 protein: CASSERTANTGELFF. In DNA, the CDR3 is TGCGCCAGCAGTGAGAGGACAGCGAACACCGGGGAGCTGTTTTTT.

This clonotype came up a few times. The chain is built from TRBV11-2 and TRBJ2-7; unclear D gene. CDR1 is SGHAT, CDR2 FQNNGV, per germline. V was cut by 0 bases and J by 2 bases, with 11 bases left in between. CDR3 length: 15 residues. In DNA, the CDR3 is TGTGCCAGCAGCTTAGATATGGCTGTCCCCTACGAGCAGTACTTC. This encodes CASSLDMAVPYEQYF. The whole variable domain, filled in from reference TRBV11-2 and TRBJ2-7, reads EAGVAQSPRYKIIEKRQSVAFWCNPISGHATLYWYQQILGQGPKLLIQFQNNGVVDDSQLPKDRFSAERLKGVDSTLKIQPAKLEDSAVYLCASSLDMAVPYEQYFGPGTRLTVT.

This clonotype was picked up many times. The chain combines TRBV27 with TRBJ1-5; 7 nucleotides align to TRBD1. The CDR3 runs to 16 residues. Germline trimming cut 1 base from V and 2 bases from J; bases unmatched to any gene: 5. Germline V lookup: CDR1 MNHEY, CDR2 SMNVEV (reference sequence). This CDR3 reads CASSLLTGTGNQPQHF. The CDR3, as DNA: TGTGCCAGCAGTTTATTGACAGGGACGGGCAATCAGCCCCAGCATTTT.

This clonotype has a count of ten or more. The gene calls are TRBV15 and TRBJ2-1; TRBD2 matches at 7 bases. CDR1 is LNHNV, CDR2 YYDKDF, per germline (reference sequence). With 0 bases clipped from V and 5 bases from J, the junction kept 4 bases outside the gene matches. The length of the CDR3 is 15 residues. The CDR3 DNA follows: TGTGCCACCAGCAGAGACCCTAGCGGAAACAATGAGCAGTTCTTC. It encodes CATSRDPSGNNEQFF.

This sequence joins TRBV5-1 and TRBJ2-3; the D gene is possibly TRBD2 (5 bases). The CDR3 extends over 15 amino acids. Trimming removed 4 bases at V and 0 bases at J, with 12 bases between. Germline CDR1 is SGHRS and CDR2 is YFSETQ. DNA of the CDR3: TGCGCCAGCAGCCGAACTAGACCTAGCACAGATACGCAGTATTTT. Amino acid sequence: CASSRTRPSTDTQYF.

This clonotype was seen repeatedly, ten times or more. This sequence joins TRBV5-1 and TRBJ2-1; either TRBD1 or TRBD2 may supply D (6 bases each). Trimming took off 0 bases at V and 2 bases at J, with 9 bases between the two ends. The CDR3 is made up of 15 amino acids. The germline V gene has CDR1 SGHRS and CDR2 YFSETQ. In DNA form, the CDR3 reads TGCGCCAGCAGCTTGGAGGGGGGCCCCTACAATGAGCAGTTCTTC. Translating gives CASSLEGGPYNEQFF.

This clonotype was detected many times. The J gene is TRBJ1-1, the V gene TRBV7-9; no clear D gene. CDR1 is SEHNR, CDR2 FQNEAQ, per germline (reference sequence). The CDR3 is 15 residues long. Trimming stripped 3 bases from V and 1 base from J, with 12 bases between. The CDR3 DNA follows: TGTGCCAGCAGCTTGACCGCCGCCCGGAACACTGAAGCTTTCTTT. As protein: CASSLTAARNTEAFF.

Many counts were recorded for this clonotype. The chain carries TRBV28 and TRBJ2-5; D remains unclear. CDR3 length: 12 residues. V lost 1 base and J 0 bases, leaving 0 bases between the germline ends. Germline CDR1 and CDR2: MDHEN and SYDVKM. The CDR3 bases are TGTGCCAGCAGTTTATACCAAGAGACCCAGTACTTC. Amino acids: CASSLYQETQYF.

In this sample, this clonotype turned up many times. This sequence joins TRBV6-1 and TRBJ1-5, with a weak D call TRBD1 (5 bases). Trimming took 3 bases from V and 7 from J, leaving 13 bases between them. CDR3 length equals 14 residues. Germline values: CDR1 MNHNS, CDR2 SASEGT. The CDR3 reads CASSESRGGQPQHF. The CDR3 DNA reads TGTGCCAGCAGTGAGTCGAGGGGCGGACAGCCCCAGCATTTT.

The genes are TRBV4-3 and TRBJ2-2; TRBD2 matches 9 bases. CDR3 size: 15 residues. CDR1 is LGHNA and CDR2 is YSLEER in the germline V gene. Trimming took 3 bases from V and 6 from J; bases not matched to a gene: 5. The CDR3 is CASSHSGGTSGELFF. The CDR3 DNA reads TGCGCCAGCAGCCACAGCGGGGGGACTTCCGGGGAGCTGTTTTTT.

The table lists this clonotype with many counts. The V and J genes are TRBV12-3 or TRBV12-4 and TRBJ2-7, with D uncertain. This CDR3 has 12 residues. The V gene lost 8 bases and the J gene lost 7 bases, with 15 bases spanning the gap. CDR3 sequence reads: CASGVRVGEQYF. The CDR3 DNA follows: TGTGCCAGCGGGGTTCGGGTAGGGGAGCAGTACTTC.

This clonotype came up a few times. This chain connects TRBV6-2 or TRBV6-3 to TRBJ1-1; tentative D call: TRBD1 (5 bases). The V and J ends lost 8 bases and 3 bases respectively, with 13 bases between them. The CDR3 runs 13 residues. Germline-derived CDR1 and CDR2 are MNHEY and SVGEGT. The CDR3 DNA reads TGTGCCAGCTCCTCGGCGGGACACACTGAAGCTTTCTTT. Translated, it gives CASSSAGHTEAFF.

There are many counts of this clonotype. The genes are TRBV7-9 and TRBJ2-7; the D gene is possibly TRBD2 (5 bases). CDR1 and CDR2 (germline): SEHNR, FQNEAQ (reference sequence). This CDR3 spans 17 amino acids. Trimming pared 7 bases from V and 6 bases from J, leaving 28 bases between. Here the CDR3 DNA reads TGTGCCAGCAACCAGAACTACGGGAACTATCAATCCGGCGAGCAGTACTTC. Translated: CASNQNYGNYQSGEQYF.

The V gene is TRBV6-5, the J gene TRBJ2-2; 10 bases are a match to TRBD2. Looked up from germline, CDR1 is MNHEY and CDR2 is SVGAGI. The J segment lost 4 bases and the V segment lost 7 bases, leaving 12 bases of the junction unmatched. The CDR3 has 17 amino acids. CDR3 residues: CASTRIAGGMSTGELFF. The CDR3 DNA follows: TGTGCCAGCACCAGGATAGCGGGGGGCATGTCCACCGGGGAGCTGTTTTTT.

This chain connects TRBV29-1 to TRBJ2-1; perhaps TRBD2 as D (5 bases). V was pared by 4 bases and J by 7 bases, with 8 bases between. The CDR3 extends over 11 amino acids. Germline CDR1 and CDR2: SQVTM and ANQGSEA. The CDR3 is CSVGERNEQFF. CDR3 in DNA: TGCAGCGTTGGGGAGAGGAATGAGCAGTTCTTC.

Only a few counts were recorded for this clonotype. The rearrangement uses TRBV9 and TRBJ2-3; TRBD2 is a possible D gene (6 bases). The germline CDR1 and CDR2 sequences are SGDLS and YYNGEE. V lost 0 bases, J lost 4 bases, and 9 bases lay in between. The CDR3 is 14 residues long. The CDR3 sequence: CASSVVGDSDTQYF. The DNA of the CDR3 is TGTGCCAGCAGCGTAGTAGGGGACTCAGATACGCAGTATTTT.

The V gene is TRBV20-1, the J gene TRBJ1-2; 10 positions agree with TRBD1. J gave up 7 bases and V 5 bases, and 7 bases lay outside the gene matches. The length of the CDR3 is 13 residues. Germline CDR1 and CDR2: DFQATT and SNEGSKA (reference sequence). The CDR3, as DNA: TGCAGTGCTGGGACAGGGGTGATTGCTGGCTACACCTTC. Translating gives CSAGTGVIAGYTF.

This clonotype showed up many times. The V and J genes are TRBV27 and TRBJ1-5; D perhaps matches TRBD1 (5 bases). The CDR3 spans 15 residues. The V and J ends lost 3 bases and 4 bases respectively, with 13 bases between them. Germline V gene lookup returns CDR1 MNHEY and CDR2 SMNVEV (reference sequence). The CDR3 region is CASSLEGMGNQPQHF. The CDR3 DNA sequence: TGTGCCAGCAGTTTGGAGGGGATGGGAAATCAGCCCCAGCATTTT.

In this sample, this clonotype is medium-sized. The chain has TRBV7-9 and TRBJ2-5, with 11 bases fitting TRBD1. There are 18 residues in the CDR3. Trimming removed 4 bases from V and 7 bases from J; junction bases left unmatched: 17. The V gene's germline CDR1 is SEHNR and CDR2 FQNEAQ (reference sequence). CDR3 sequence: CASSSTINKGQGDVTQYF. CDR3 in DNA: TGTGCCAGCAGCTCGACCATAAATAAGGGACAGGGGGATGTGACCCAGTACTTC.

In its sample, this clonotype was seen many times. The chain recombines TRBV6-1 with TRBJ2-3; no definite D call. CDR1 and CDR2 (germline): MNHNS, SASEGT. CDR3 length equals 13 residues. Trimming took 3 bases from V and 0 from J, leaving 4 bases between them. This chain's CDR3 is CASSEGSTDTQYF. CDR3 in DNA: TGTGCCAGCAGTGAGGGGAGCACAGATACGCAGTATTTT.

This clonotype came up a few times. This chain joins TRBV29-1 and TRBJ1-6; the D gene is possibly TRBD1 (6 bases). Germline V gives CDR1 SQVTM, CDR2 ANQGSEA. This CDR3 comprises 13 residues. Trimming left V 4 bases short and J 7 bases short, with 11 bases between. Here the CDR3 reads CSVVWQGNSPLHF. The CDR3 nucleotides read TGCAGCGTTGTGTGGCAGGGGAATTCACCCCTCCACTTT. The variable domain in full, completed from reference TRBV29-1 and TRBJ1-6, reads SAVISQKPSRDICQRGTSLTIQCQVDSQVTMMFWYRQQPGQSLTLIATANQGSEATYESGFVIDKFPISRPNLTFSTLTVSNMSPEDSSIYLCSVVWQGNSPLHFGNGTRLTVT.

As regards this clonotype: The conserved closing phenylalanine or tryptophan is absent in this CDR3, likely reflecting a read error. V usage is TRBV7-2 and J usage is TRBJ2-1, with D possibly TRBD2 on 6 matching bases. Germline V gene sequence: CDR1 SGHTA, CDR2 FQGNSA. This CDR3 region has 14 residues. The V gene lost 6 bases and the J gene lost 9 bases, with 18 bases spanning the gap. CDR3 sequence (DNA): TGTGCCAGCAGTCCGGGACGGACTACAGTTGAGCAGTTCATC. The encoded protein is CASSPGRTTVEQFI.